This T cell receptor beta chain stems from a study of blood T cells in healthy people across ages. The study, taken as a whole, reports: Long-lived donors exceeded aged donors in naive CD4+ cells and diversity. The fall in TCR beta diversity per million T cells was roughly linear with age. For the donors, CMV status was unknown and possibly confounded expanded clonotype changes.

CDR1 is MNHEY, CDR2 SVGEGT, per germline. CDR3 length: 18 residues. It was with a sample-barcoded 5' primer and a J-beta primer mix that a second PCR of roughly 7 to 12 cycles was run. TCRdb reprocessed the 5' RACE reads via MiXCR and lists one record per CDR3 protein. Here the sample spans 1.5 million to 2 million distinct CDR3 sequences, 28% being singletons. This clonotype came up a few times. Its antigen is not known. One end of the junction varies from germline; a read error may be responsible. Sequenced input: blood. The rearrangement joins TRBV6-2 or TRBV6-3 to TRBJ2-7, with D tentatively TRBD2 (6 bases). The sequence derives from a woman aged 25 to 39 in good health. The CDR3 nucleotides read TGTACCAGCAGTTACGGGCGGGATGACTTCTCACCCACCTACGAGCAGTACTTC. Its translation: CTSSYGRDDFSPTYEQYF.